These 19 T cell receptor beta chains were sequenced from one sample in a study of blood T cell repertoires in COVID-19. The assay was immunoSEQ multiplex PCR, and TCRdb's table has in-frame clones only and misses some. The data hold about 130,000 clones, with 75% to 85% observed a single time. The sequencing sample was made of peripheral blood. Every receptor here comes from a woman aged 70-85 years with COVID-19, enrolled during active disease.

The CDR3 bases are TGTGCCAGCAGTTTCTTTGGGACAGGGGGAGGGAAAAAACTGTTTTTT. Protein sequence: CASSFFGTGGGKKLFF. The chain joins TRBV28 to TRBJ1-4; the match to TRBD1 covers 11 bases. The CDR3 sequence is 16 residues long. CDR1 MDHEN and CDR2 SYDVKM come from the germline V gene. V was clipped by 3 bases and J by 9 bases; unmatched bases: 9.

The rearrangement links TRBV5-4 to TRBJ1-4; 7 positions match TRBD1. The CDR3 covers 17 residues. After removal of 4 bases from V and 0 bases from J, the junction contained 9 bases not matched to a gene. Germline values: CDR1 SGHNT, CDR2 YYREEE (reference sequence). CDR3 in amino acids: CASSLAGGPATNEKLFF. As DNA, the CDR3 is TGTGCCAGCAGCCTGGCAGGGGGGCCAGCAACTAATGAAAAACTGTTTTTT.

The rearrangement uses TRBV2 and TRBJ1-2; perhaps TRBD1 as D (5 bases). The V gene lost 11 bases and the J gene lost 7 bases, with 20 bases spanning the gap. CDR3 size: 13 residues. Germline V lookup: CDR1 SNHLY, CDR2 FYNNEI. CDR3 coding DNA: TGTGCCTTGAAGAGGACGACAGCGGGTGGCTACACCTTC. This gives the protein CALKRTTAGGYTF.

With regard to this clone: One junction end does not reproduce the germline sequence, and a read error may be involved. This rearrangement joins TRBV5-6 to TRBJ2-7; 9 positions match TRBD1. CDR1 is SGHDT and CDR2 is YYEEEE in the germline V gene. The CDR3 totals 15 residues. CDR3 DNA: TGTGCCAGCAGCTTGAGAACCCGGGACAGGGTCGTTTTTGGCTTC. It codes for CASSLRTRDRVVFGF. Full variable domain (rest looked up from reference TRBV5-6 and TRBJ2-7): DAGVTQSPTHLIKTRGQQVTLRCSPKSGHDTVSWYQQALGQGPQFIFQYYEEEERQRGNFPDRFSGHQFPNYSSELNVNALLLGDSALYLCASSLRTRDRVVFGFGPGTRLTVT.

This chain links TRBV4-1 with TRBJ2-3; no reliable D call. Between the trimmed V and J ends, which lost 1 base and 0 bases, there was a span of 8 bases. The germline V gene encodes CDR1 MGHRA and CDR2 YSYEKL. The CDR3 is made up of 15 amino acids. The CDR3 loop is CASSQATVSTDTQYF. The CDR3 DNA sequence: TGCGCCAGCAGCCAAGCCACTGTTAGCACAGATACGCAGTATTTT.

Here the CDR3 DNA reads TGTGCCTGGAGTGCGGGACAGTTCACCTACGAGCAGTACTTC. This gives the protein CAWSAGQFTYEQYF. This chain uses TRBV30 with TRBJ2-7, with TRBD1 matching over 7 bases. The germline V gene encodes CDR1 GTSNPN and CDR2 SVGIG (reference sequence). V dropped 1 base and J dropped 2; count of bases not matched to a gene: 5. CDR3 length: 14 amino acids.

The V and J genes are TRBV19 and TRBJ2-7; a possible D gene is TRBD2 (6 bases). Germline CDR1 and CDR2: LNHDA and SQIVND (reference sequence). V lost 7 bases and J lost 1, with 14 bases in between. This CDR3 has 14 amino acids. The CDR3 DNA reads TGTGCCAGTACCAGTTCGGGGGTTTCCTACGAGCAGTACTTC. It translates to CASTSSGVSYEQYF.

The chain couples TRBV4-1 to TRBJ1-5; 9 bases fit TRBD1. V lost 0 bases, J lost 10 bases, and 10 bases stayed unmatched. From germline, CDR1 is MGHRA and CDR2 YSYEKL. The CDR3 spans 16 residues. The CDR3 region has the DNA TGCGCCAGCAGCCAAGATAGCGGGACAGGGCGGGAACCCCAGCATTTT. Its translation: CASSQDSGTGREPQHF.

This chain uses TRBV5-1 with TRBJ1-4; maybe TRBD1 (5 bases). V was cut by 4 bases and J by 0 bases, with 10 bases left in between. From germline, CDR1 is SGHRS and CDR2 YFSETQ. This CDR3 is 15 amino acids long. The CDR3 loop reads CASSLAGSTNEKLFF. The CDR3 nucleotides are TGCGCCAGCAGCCTCGCAGGGTCAACTAATGAAAAACTGTTTTTT.

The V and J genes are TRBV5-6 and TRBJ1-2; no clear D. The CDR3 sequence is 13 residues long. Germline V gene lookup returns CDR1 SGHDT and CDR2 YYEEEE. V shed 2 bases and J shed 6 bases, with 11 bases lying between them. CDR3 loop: CASSFRNLDGYTF. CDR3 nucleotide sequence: TGTGCCAGCAGCTTCAGGAACCTCGATGGCTACACCTTC.

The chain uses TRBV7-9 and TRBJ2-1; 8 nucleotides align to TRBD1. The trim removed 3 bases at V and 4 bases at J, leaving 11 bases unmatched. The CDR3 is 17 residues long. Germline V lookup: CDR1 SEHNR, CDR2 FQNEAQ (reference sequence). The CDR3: CASSFFTGQGRYNEQFF. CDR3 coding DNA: TGTGCCAGCAGCTTCTTCACAGGACAGGGCCGATACAATGAGCAGTTCTTC.

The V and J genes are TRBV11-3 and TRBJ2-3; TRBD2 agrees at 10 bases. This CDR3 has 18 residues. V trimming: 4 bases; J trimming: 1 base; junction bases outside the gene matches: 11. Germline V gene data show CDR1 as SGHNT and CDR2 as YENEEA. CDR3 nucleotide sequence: TGTGCCAGCAGCTCGCACACGACCCTAGCGGGGGGCACAGATACGCAGTATTTT. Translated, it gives CASSSHTTLAGGTDTQYF.

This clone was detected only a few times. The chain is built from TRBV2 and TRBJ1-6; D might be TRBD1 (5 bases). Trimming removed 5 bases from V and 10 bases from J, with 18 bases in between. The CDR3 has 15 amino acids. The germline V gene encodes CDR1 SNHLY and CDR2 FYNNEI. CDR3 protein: CASSPQVTVVSPLHF. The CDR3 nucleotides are TGTGCCAGCAGTCCACAGGTGACCGTTGTGTCACCCCTCCACTTT.

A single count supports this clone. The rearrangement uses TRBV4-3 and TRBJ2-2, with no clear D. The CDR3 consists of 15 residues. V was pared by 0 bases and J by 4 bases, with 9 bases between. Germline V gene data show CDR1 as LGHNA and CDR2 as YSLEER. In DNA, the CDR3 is TGCGCCAGCAGCCAAGACCCGCGTATCACCGGGGAGCTGTTTTTT. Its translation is CASSQDPRITGELFF.

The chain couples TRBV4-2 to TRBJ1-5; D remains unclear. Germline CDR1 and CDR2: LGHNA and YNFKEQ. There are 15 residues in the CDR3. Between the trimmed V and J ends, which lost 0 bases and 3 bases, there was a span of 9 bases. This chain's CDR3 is CASSQDSRNNQPQHF. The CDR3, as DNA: TGTGCCAGCAGCCAAGATTCCAGGAACAATCAGCCCCAGCATTTT.

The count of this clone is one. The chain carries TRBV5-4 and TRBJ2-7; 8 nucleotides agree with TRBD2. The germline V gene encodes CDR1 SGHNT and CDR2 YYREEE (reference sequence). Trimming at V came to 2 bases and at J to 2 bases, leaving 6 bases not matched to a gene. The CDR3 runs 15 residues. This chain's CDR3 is CASSLPERGPYEQYF. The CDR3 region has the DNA TGTGCCAGCAGCTTACCCGAGCGGGGGCCCTACGAGCAGTACTTC.

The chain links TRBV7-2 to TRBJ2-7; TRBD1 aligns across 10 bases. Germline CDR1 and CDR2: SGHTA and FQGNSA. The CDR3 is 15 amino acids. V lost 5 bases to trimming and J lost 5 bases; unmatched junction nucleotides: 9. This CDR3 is CASSPRQGAAHEQYF. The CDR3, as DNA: TGTGCCAGCAGCCCCAGACAGGGGGCGGCCCACGAGCAGTACTTC.

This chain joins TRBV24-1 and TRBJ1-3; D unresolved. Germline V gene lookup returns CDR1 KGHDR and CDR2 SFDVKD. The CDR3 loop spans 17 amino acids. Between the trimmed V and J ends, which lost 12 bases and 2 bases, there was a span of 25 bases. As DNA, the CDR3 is TGTGCCTCGGCATTCACCGAGAGGGTCTTTCCTGGAAACACCATATATTTT. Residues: CASAFTERVFPGNTIYF.

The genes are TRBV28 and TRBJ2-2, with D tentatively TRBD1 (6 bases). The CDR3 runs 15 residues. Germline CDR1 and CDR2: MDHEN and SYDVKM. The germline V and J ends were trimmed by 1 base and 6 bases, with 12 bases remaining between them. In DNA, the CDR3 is TGTGCCAGCAGTTTATTGCCAGGGGTGGCCGGGGAGCTGTTTTTT. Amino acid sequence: CASSLLPGVAGELFF.